This T cell receptor beta chain was found in a study of T-cell reconstitution after alpha-beta-depleted transplantation in children. Regarding the study as a whole: At the one-year point after transplant, T-cell counts and TCRbeta diversity were found to come mostly from T cells that had been newly produced. Certain patients had high TCRbeta diversity at day 60, and it came from recipient T cells and thymic progenitors that survived. Reportedly, roughly two months post-transplant, alpha-beta T cells arose from several hundred expanded graft clones.

Researchers prepared the TCRbeta library using unique molecular identifiers, the study reports. TCRdb reanalysed the PCR reads using MiXCR and keeps one entry per CDR3 protein. The top ten clones hold around 2.5% of a sample with about 240,000 distinct CDR3 sequences, 20% to 30% of them seen once. This clonotype was observed a handful of times. Its antigen is unidentified. Trimming at V came to 2 bases and at J to 2 bases, leaving 8 bases not matched to a gene. The V gene's germline CDR1 is MDHEN and CDR2 SYDVKM. This CDR3 region has 17 residues. The V call is TRBV28, the J call TRBJ2-3, with 9 bases identical to TRBD2. The clonotype was recovered from a girl aged 2-10 years with Fanconi anemia, due to receive a stem cell transplant. The sample here was PBMCs, taken before TCRalphabeta/CD19-depleted stem cell transplant. CDR3 sequence (DNA): TGTGCCAGCAGTTTAGGGCTAGCGGGGTATCCCACAGATACGCAGTATTTT. Its translation: CASSLGLAGYPTDTQYF.